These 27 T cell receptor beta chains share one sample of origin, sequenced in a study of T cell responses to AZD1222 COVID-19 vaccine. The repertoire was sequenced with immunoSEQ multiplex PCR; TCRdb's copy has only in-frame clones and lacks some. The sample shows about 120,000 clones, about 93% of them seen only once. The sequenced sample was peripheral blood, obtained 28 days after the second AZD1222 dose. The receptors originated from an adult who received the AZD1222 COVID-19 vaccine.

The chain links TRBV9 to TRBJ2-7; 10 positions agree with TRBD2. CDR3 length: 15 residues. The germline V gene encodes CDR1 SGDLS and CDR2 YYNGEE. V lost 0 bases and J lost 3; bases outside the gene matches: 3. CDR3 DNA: TGTGCCAGCAGCGTAGGGGCTAGCGGGAGCTACGAGCAGTACTTC. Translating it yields CASSVGASGSYEQYF.

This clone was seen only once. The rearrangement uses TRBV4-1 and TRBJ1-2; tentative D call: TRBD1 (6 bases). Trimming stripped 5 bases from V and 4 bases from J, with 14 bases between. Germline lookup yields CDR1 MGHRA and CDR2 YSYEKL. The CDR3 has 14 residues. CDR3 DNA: TGCGCCAGCAGCTTTCCTCAGGGGAGCTATGGCTACACCTTC. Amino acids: CASSFPQGSYGYTF.

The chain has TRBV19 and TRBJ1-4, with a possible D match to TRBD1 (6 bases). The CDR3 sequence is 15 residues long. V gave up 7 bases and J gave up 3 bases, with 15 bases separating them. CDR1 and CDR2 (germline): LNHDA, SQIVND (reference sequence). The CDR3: CASTDGGNANEKLFF. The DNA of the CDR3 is TGTGCCAGTACCGACGGGGGCAATGCTAATGAAAAACTGTTTTTT.

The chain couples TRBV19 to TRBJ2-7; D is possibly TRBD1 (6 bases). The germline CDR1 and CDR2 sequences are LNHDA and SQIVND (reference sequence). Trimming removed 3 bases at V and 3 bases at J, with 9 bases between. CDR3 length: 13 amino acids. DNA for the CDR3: TGTGCCAGTAGTATTGGGGGCGGCTACGAGCAGTACTTC. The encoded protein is CASSIGGGYEQYF.

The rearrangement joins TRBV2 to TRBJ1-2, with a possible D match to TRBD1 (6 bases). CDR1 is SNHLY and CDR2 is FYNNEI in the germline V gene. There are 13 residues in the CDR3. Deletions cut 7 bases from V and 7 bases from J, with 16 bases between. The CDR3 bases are TGTGCCAGCAAAGGAGGGGGGTACTCTGGCTACACCTTC. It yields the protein CASKGGGYSGYTF.

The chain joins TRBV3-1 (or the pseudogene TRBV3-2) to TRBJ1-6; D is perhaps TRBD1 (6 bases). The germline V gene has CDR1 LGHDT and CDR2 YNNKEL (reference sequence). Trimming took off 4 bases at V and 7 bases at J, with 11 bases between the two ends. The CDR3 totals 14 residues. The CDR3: CASSPTGANSPLHF. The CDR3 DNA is TGTGCCAGCAGCCCGACAGGAGCGAATTCACCCCTCCACTTT.

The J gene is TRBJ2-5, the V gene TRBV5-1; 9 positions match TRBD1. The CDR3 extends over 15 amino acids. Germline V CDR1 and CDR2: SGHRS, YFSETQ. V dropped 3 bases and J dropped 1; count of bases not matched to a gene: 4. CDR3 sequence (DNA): TGCGCCAGCAGCTGGGGGGACAGGGTCCAAGAGACCCAGTACTTC. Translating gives CASSWGDRVQETQYF.

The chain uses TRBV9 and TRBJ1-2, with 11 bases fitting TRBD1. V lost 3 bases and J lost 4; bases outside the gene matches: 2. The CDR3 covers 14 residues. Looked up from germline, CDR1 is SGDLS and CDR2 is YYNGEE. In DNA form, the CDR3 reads TGTGCCAGCAGCGCGGACAGGGGGCTCTATGGCTACACCTTC. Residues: CASSADRGLYGYTF.

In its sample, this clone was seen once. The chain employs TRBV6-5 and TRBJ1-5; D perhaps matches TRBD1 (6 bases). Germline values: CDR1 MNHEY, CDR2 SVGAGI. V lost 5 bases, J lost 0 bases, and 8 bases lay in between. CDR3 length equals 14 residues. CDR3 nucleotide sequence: TGTGCCAGCAGTCGGACAGTTAGCAATCAGCCCCAGCATTTT. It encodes CASSRTVSNQPQHF.

CDR3 in amino acids: CASSKWGGETQYF. DNA for the CDR3: TGTGCCAGCAGCAAATGGGGTGGAGAGACCCAGTACTTC. The genes are TRBV21-1 and TRBJ2-5. TRBV21-1 is annotated as a pseudogene. The CDR3 runs to 13 residues.

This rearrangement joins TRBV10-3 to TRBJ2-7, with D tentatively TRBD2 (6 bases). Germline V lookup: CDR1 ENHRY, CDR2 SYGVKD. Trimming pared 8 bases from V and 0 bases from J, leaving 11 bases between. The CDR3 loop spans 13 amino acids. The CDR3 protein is CAISSSGSYEQYF. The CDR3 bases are TGTGCCATCTCGAGTAGCGGCTCCTACGAGCAGTACTTC.

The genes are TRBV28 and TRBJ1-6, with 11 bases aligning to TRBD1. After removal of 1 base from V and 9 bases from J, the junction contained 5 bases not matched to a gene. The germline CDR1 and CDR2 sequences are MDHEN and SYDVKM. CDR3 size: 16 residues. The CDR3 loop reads CASSLSVGTGGSPLHF. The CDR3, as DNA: TGTGCCAGCAGTTTATCGGTCGGGACAGGGGGTTCACCCCTCCACTTT.

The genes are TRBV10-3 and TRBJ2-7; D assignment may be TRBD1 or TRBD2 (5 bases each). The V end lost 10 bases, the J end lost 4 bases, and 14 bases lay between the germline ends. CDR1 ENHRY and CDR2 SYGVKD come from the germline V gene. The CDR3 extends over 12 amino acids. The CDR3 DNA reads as TGTGCCACCGGCGAGGGACGGTACGAGCAGTACTTC. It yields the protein CATGEGRYEQYF.

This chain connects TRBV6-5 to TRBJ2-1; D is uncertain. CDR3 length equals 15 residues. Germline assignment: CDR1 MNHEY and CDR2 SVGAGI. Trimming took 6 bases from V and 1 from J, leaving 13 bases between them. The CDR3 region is CASSVGFGSYNEQFF. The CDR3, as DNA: TGTGCCAGCAGCGTCGGGTTCGGGTCCTACAATGAGCAGTTCTTC.

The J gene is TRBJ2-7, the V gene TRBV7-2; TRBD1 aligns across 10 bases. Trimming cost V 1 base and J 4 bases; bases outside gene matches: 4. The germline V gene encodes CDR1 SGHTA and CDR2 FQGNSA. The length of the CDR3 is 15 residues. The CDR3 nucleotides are TGTGCCAGCAGCTTAGGAGCGGGACAGGGGTACGAGCAGTACTTC. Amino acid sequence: CASSLGAGQGYEQYF.

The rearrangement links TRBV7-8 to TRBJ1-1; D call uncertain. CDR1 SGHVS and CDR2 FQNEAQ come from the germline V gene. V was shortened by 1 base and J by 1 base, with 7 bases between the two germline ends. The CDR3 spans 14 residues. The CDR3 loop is CASSLGMGNTEAFF. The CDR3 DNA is TGTGCCAGCAGCTTAGGAATGGGGAACACTGAAGCTTTCTTT.

DNA for the CDR3: TGTGCCAGCAGTTACCATGAGTATAATTCACCCCTCCACTTT. Translated: CASSYHEYNSPLHF. The rearrangement joins TRBV6-5 to TRBJ1-6; D is unresolved. The CDR3 is made up of 14 amino acids. CDR1 is MNHEY, CDR2 SVGAGI, per germline. V was cut by 2 bases and J by 4 bases, with 6 bases left in between.

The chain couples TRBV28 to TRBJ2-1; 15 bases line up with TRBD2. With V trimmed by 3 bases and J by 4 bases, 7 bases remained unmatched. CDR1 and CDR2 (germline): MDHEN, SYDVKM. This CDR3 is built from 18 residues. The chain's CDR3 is CASSLVGTSGGRYNEQFF. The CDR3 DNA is TGTGCCAGCAGTTTGGTCGGGACTAGCGGGGGGCGTTACAATGAGCAGTTCTTC. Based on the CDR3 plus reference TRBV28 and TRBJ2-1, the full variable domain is DVKVTQSSRYLVKRTGEKVFLECVQDMDHENMFWYRQDPGLGLRLIYFSYDVKMKEKGDIPEGYSVSREKKERFSLILESASTNQTSMYLCASSLVGTSGGRYNEQFFGPGTRLTVL.

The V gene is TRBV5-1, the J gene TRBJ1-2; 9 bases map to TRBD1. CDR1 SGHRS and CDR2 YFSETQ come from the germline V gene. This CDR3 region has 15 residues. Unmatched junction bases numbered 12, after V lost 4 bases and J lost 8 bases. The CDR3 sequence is CASSREDRGVEGYTF. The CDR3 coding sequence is TGCGCCAGCAGCCGGGAAGACAGGGGGGTAGAAGGCTACACCTTC.

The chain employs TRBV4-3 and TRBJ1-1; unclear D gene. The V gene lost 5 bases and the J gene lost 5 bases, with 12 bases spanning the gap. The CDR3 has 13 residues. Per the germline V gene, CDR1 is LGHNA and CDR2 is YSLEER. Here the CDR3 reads CASSSQGRTEAFF. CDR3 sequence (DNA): TGCGCCAGCAGCTCGCAAGGGCGGACTGAAGCTTTCTTT.

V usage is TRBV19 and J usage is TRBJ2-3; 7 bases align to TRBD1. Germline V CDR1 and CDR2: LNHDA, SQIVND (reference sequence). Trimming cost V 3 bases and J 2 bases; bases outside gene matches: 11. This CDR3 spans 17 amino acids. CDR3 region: CASSMRHDRVITDTQYF. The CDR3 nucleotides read TGTGCCAGTAGTATGCGCCACGACAGGGTCATCACAGATACGCAGTATTTT.

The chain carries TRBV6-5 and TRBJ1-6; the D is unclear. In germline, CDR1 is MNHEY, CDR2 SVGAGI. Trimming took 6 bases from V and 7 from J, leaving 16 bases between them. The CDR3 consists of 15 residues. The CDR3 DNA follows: TGTGCCAGCAGGCCAGCGGCGGTACCGAATTCACCCCTCCACTTT. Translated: CASRPAAVPNSPLHF.

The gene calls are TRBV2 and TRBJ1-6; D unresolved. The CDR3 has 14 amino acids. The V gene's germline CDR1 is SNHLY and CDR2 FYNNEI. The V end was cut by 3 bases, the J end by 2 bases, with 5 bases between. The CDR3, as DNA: TGTGCCAGCAGTGACCAGGCCTATAATTCACCCCTCCACTTT. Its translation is CASSDQAYNSPLHF.

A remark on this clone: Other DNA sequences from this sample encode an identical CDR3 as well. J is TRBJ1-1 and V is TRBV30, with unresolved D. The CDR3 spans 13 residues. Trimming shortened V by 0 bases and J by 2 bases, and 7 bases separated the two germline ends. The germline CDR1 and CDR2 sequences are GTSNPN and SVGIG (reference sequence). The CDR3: CAWSVSSNTEAFF. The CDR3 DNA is TGTGCCTGGAGTGTATCCAGCAACACTGAAGCTTTCTTT.

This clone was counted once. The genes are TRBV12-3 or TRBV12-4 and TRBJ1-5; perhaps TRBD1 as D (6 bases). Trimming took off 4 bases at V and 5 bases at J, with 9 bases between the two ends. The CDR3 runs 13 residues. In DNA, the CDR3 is TGTGCCAGCAGTTCAGGGGTTGATCAGCCCCAGCATTTT. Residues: CASSSGVDQPQHF.

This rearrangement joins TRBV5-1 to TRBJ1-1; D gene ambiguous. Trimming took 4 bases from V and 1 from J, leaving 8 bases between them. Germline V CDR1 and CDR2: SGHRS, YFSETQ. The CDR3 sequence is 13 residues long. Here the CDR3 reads CASSKDENTEAFF. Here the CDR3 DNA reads TGCGCCAGCAGCAAAGATGAGAACACTGAAGCTTTCTTT.

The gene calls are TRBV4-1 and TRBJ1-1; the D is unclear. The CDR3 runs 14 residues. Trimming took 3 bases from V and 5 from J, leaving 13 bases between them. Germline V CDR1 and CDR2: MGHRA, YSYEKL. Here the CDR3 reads CASSHTLGQTEAFF. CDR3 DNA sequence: TGCGCCAGCAGCCACACCTTAGGGCAGACTGAAGCTTTCTTT.